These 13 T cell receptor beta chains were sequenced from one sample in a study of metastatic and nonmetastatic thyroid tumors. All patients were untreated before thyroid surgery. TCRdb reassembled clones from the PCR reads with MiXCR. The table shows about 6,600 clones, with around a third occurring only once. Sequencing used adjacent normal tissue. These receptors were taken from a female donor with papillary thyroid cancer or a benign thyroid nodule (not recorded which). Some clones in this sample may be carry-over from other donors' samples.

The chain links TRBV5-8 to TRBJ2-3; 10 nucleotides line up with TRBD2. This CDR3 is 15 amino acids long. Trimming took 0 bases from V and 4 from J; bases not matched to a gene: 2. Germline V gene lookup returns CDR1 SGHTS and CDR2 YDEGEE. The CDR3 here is CASSLGTSGSDTQYF. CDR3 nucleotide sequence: TGTGCCAGCAGCTTGGGGACTAGCGGCTCAGATACGCAGTATTTT.

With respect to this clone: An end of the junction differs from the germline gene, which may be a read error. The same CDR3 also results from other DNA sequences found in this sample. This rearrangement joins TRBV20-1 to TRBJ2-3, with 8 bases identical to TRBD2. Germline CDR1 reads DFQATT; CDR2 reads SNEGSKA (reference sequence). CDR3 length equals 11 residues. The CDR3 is CSAQREWTQYF. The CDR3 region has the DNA TGTAGTGCCCAGCGGGAGTGGACGCAGTATTTT.

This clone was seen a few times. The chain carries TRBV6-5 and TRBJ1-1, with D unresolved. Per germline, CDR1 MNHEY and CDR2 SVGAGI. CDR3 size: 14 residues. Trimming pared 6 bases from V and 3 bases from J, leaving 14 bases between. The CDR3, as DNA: TGTGCCAGCAGCCACTCTCAGGCTTACACTGAAGCTTTCTTT. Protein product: CASSHSQAYTEAFF.

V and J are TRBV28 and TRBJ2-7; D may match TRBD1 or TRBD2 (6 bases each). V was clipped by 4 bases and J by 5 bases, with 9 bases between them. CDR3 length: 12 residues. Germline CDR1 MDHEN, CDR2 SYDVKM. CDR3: CASSSGANEQYF. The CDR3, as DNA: TGTGCCAGCAGTTCGGGGGCTAACGAGCAGTACTTC. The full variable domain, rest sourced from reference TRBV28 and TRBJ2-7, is DVKVTQSSRYLVKRTGEKVFLECVQDMDHENMFWYRQDPGLGLRLIYFSYDVKMKEKGDIPEGYSVSREKKERFSLILESASTNQTSMYLCASSSGANEQYFGPGTRLTVT.

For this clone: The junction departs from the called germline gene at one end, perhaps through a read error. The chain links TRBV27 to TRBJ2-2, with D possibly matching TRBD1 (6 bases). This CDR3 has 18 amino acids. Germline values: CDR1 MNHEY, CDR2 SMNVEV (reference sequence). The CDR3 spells CASSLLSPGTWDTGELFF. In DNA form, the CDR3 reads TGTGCCAGCAGTTTGTTGTCGCCCGGGACATGGGACACCGGGGAGCTTTTTTTT.

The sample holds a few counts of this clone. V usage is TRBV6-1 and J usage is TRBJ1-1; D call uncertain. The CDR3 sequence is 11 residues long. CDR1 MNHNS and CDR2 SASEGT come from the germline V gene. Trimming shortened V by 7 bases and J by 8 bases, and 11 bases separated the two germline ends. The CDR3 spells CASIFVPEAFF. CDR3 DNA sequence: TGTGCCAGCATCTTTGTCCCCGAAGCTTTCTTT.

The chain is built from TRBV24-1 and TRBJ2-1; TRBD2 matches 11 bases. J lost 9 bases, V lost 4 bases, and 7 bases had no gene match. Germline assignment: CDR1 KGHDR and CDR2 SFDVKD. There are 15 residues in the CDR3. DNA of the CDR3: TGTGCCACCAGTGAGACTAGCGGGATTTTTAGTGAGCAGTTCTTC. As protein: CATSETSGIFSEQFF.

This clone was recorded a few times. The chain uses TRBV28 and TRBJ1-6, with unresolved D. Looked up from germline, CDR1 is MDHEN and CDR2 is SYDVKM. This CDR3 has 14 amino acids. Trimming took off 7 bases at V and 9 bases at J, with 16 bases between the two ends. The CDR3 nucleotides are TGTGCCAGCACCCGCGGCGAGGTGCTTTCACCCCTCCACTTT. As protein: CASTRGEVLSPLHF. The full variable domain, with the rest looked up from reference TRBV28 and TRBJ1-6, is DVKVTQSSRYLVKRTGEKVFLECVQDMDHENMFWYRQDPGLGLRLIYFSYDVKMKEKGDIPEGYSVSREKKERFSLILESASTNQTSMYLCASTRGEVLSPLHFGNGTRLTVT.

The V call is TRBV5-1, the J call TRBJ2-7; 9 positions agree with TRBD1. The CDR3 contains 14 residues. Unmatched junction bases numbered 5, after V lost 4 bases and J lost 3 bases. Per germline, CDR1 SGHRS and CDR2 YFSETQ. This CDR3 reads CASSAGTGNYEQYF. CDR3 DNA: TGCGCCAGCAGCGCCGGGACAGGGAACTACGAGCAGTACTTC.

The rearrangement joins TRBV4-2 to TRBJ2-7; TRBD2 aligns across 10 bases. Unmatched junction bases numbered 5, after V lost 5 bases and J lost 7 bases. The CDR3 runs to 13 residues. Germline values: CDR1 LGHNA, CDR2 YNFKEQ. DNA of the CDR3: TGTGCCAGCAGCTCTAGCGGGAGCAGGGAGCAGTACTTC. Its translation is CASSSSGSREQYF.

The CDR3 nucleotides read TGTGCCAGCAGCTCAGGGGGTGGCTATAATTCACCCCTCCACTTT. The encoded protein is CASSSGGGYNSPLHF. This rearrangement joins TRBV2 to TRBJ1-6; 7 bases map to TRBD1. With V trimmed by 6 bases and J by 3 bases, 5 bases remained unmatched. The germline CDR1 and CDR2 sequences are SNHLY and FYNNEI. This CDR3 comprises 15 residues.

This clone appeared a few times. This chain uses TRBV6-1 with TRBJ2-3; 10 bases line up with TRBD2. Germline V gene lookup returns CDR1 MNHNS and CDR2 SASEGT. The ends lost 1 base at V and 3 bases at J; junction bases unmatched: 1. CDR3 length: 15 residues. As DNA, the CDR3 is TGTGCCAGCAGTGAAGTAGCGGGAGGTACAGATACGCAGTATTTT. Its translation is CASSEVAGGTDTQYF.

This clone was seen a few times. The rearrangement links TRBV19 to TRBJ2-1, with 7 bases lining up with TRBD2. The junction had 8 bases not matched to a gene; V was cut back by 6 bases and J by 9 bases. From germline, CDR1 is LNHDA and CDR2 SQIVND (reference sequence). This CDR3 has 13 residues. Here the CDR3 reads CASRVGLDGEQFF. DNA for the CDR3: TGTGCCAGTAGGGTAGGACTAGATGGTGAGCAGTTCTTC.